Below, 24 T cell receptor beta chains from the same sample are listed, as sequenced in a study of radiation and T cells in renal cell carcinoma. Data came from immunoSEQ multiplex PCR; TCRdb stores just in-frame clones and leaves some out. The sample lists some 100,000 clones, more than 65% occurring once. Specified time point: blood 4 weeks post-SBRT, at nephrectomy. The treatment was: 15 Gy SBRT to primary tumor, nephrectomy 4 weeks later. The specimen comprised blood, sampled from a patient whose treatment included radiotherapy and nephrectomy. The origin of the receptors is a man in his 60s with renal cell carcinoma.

CDR3 region: CASSLRDANTGELFF. CDR3 DNA sequence: TGTGCCAGCAGCTTAAGGGATGCGAACACCGGGGAGCTGTTTTTT. This chain uses TRBV11-3 with TRBJ2-2; D is ambiguous. The CDR3 sequence is 15 residues long. Germline V gene lookup returns CDR1 SGHNT and CDR2 YENEEA. V was trimmed by 2 bases and J by 0 bases, leaving 7 bases between them.

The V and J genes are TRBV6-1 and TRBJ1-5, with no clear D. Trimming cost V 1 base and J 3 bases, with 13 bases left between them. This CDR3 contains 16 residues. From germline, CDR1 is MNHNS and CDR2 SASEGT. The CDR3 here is CASSEGKFSLNQPQHF. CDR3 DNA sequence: TGTGCCAGCAGTGAAGGGAAATTCTCACTCAATCAGCCCCAGCATTTT.

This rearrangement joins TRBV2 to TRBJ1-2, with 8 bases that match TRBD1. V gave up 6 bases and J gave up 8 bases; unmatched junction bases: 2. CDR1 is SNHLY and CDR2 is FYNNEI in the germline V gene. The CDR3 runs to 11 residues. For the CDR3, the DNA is TGTGCCAGCAGGACAGGGGAAGGCTACACCTTC. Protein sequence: CASRTGEGYTF.

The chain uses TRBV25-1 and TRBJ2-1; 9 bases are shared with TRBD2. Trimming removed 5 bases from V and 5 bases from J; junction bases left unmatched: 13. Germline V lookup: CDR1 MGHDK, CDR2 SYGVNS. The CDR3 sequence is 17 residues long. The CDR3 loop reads CASSPLSGRGVDNEQFF. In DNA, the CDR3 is TGTGCCAGCAGTCCTCTTAGCGGGAGAGGAGTAGACAATGAGCAGTTCTTC.

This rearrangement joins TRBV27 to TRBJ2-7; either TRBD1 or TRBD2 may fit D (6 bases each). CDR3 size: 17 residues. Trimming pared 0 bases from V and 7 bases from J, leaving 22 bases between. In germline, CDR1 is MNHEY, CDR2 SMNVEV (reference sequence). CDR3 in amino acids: CASSLSSPPGGGREQYF. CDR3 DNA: TGTGCCAGCAGTTTATCGAGCCCCCCCGGGGGCGGTAGGGAGCAGTACTTC.

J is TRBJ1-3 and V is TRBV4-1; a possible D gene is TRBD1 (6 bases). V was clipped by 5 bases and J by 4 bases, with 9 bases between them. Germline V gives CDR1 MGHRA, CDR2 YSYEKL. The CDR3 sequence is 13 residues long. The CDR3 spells CASSGTPGNTIYF. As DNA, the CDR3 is TGCGCCAGCAGCGGGACACCAGGAAACACCATATATTTT.

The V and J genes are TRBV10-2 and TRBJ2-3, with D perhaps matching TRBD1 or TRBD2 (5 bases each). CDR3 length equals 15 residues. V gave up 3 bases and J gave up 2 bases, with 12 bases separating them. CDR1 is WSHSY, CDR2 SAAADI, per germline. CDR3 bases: TGCGCCAGCAGTGAAGGGGCCGGGAACACAGATACGCAGTATTTT. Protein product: CASSEGAGNTDTQYF.

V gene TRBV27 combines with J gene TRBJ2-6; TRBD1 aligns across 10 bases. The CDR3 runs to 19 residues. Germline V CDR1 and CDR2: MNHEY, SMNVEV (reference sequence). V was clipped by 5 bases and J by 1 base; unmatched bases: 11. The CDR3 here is CASSPSGTGVPSGANVLTF. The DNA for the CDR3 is TGTGCCAGCAGTCCGTCCGGGACAGGGGTCCCTTCTGGGGCCAACGTCCTGACTTTC.

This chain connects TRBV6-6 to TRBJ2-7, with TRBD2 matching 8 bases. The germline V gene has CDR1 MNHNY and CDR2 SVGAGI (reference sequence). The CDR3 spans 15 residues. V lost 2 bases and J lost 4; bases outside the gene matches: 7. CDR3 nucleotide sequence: TGTGCCAGCAGTTACGACACGGGAGGGTGGTACGAGCAGTACTTC. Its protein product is CASSYDTGGWYEQYF.

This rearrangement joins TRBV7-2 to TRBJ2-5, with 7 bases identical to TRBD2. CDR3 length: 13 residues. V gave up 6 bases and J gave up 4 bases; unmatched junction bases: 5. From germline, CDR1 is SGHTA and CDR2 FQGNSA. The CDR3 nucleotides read TGTGCCAGCAGTTTCTCGGGGGGAGAGACCCAGTACTTC. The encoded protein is CASSFSGGETQYF. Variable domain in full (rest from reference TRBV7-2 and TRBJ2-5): GAGVSQSPSNKVTEKGKDVELRCDPISGHTALYWYRQSLGQGLEFLIYFQGNSAPDKSGLPSDRFSAERTGGSVSTLTIQRTQQEDSAVYLCASSFSGGETQYFGPGTRLLVL.

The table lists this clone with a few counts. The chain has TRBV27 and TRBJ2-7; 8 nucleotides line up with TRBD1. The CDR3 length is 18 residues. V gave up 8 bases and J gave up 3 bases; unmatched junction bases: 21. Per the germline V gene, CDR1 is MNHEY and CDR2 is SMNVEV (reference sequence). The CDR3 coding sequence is TGTGCCAGCCCCAGACGAACTACTTCGGGACAGGCGAGCTACGAGCAGTACTTC. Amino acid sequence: CASPRRTTSGQASYEQYF.

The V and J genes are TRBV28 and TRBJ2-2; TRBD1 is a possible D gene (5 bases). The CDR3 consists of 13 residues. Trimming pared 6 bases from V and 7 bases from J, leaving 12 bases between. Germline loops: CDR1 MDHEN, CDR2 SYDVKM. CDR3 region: CASSPQGVGELFF. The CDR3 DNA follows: TGTGCCAGCAGCCCGCAGGGCGTCGGGGAGCTGTTTTTT.

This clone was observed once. The CDR3 sequence: CASSRTSPRAQETQYF. CDR3 DNA sequence: TGTGCCAGCAGCCGGACTAGCCCCCGGGCCCAAGAGACCCAGTACTTC. The J gene is TRBJ2-5, the V gene TRBV7-3; 8 positions agree with TRBD2. Germline CDR1 is SGHTA and CDR2 is FQGTGA. With V trimmed by 5 bases and J by 1 base, 9 bases remained unmatched. There are 16 residues in the CDR3.

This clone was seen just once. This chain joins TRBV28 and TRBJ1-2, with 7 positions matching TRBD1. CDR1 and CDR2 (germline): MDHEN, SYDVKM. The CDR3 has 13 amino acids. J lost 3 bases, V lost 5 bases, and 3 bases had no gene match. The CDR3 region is CASSGDRHYGYTF. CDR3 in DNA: TGTGCCAGCAGTGGGGACAGACACTATGGCTACACCTTC.

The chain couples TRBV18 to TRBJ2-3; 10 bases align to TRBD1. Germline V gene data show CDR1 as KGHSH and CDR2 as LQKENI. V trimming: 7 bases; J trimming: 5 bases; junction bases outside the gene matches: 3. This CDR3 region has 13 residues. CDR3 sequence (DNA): TGTGCCAGCTGGGGACAGGGGAAAGATACGCAGTATTTT. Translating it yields CASWGQGKDTQYF.

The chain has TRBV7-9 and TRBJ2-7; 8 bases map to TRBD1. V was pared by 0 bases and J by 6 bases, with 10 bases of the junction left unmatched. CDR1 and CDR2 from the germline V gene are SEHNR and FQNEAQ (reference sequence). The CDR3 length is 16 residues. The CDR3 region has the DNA TGTGCCAGCAGCTTAGCCCAGGGGGCGCGAACTCTCGAGCAGTACTTC. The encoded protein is CASSLAQGARTLEQYF.

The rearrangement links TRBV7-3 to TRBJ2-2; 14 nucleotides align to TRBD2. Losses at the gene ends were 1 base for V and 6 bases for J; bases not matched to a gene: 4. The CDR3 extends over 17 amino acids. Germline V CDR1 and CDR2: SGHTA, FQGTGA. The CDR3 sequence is CASSLKTSGRVPGELFF. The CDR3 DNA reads TGTGCCAGCAGCTTAAAGACTAGCGGGAGGGTACCCGGGGAGCTGTTTTTT. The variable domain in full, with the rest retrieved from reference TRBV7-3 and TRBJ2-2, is GAGVSQTPSNKVTEKGKYVELRCDPISGHTALYWYRQSLGQGPEFLIYFQGTGAADDSGLPNDRFFAVRPEGSVSTLKIQRTERGDSAVYLCASSLKTSGRVPGELFFGEGSRLTVL.

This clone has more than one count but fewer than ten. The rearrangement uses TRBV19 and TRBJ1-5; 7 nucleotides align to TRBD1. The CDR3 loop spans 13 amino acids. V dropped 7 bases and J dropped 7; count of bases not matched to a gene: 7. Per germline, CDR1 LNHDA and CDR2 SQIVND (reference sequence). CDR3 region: CASTQGPGQPQHF. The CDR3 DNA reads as TGTGCCAGTACACAGGGGCCGGGACAGCCCCAGCATTTT.

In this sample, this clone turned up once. In DNA form, the CDR3 reads TGTGCCAGCAGCGTACTAGCGGGAAGCACAGATACGCAGTATTTT. Translated: CASSVLAGSTDTQYF. The chain combines TRBV9 with TRBJ2-3, with TRBD2 identical over 9 bases. The germline V gene has CDR1 SGDLS and CDR2 YYNGEE. This CDR3 spans 15 amino acids. J was trimmed by 0 bases and V by 1 base; bases with no gene match: 0.

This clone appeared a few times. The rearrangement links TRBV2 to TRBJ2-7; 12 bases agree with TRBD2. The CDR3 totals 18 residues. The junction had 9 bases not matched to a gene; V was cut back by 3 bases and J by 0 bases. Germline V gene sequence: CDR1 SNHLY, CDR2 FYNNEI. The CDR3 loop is CASSDLTPGLAGSYEQYF. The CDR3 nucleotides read TGTGCCAGCAGTGACCTAACTCCGGGACTAGCGGGCTCCTACGAGCAGTACTTC.

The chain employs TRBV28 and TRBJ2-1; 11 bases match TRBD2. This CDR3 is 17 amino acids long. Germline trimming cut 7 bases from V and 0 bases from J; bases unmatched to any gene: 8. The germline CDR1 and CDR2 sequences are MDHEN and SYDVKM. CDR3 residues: CASTGGLAVRSYNEQFF. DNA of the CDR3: TGTGCCAGCACCGGGGGACTAGCGGTACGCTCCTACAATGAGCAGTTCTTC.

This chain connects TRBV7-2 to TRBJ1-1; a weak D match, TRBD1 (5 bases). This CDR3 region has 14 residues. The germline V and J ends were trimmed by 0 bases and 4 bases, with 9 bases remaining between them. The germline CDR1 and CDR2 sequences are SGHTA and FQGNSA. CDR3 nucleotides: TGTGCCAGCAGCTTAGCCGGTGGGACCACTGAAGCTTTCTTT. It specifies CASSLAGGTTEAFF.

The chain's CDR3 is CASSFGSRGDTDTQYF. The CDR3 nucleotides read TGCGCCAGCAGCTTCGGATCACGAGGAGACACAGATACGCAGTATTTT. This sequence joins TRBV5-1 and TRBJ2-3; unclear D gene. From germline, CDR1 is SGHRS and CDR2 YFSETQ. V was clipped by 2 bases and J by 2 bases, with 15 bases between them. This CDR3 has 16 amino acids. The variable domain in full, with the rest retrieved from reference TRBV5-1 and TRBJ2-3, is KAGVTQTPRYLIKTRGQQVTLSCSPISGHRSVSWYQQTPGQGLQFLFEYFSETQRNKGNFPGRFSGRQFSNSRSEMNVSTLELGDSALYLCASSFGSRGDTDTQYFGPGTRLTVL.

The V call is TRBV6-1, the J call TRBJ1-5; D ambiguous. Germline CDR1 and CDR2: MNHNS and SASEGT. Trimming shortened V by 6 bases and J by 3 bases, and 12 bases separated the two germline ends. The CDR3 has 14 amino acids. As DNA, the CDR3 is TGTGCCAGCAGCGCCGGACGGAACAATCAGCCCCAGCATTTT. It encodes CASSAGRNNQPQHF.